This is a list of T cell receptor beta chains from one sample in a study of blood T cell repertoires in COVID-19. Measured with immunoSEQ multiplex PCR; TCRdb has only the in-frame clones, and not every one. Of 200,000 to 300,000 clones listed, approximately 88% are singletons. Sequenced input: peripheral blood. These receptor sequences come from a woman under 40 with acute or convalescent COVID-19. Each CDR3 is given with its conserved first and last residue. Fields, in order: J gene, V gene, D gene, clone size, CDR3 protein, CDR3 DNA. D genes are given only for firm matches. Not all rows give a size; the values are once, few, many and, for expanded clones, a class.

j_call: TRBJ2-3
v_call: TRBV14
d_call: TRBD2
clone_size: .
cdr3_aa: CASSQEMRIAGVPDTQYF
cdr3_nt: TGTGCCAGCAGCCAAGAGATGAGGATAGCGGGGGTACCAGATACGCAGTATTTT

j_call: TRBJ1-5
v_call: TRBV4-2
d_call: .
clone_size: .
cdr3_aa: CASSQVDWGHNQPQHF
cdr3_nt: TGTGCCAGCAGCCAAGTCGACTGGGGGCACAATCAGCCCCAGCATTTT

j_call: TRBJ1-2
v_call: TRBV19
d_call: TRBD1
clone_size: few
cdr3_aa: CASSWGQTNYGYTF
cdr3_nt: TGTGCCAGTAGTTGGGGACAGACAAACTATGGCTACACCTTC

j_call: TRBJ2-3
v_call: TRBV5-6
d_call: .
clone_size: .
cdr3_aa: CASSLRYRGTDTQYF
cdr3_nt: TGTGCCAGCAGCTTGAGGTACAGGGGCACAGATACGCAGTATTTT

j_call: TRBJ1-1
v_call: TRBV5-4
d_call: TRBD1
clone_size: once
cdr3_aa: CASSLSDRANTEAFF
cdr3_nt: TGTGCCAGCAGCTTGTCGGACAGGGCGAACACTGAAGCTTTCTTT

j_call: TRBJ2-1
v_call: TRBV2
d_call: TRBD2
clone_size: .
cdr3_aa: CASTASREGNEQFF
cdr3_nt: TGTGCCAGCACCGCATCTAGGGAGGGCAATGAGCAGTTCTTC

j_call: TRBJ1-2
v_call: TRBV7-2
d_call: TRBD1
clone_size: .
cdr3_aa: CASSSPGTGSEAFFGYTF
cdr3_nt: TGTGCCAGCAGCTCACCGGGGACAGGGTCTGAAGCCTTCTTTGGCTACACCTTC

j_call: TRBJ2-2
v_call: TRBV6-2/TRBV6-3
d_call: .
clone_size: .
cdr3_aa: CASSRPQGGTNTGELFF
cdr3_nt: TGTGCCAGCAGCCGACCGCAGGGGGGAACGAACACCGGGGAGCTGTTTTTT

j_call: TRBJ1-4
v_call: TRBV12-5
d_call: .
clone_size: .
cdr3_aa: CATRSATNEKLFF
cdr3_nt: TGTGCTACGAGGAGTGCAACTAATGAAAAACTGTTTTTT

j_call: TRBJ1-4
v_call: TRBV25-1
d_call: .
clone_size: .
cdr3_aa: CASSEQASNEKLFF
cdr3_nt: TGTGCCAGCAGTGAACAGGCCTCAAATGAAAAACTGTTTTTT

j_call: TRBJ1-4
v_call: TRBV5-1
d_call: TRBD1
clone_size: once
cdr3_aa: CASSSYPGQGNEKLFF
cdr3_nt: TGCGCCAGCAGCTCATACCCGGGACAGGGGAATGAAAAACTGTTTTTT

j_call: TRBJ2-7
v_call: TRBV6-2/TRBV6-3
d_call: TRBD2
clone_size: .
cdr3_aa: CASSYFAGGYEQYF
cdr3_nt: TGTGCCAGCAGTTACTTTGCGGGAGGGTACGAGCAGTACTTC

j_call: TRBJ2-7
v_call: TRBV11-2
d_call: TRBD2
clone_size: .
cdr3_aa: CASSPRTSPSSYEQYF
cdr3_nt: TGTGCCAGCAGCCCAAGGACTAGCCCGAGCTCCTACGAGCAGTACTTC

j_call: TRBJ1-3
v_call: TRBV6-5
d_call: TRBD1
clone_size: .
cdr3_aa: CASSLTGGVGNTIYF
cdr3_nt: TGTGCCAGCAGCCTCACAGGGGGCGTTGGAAACACCATATATTTT

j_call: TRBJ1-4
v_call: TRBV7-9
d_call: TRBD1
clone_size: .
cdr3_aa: CASSLLPSDRENNEKLFF
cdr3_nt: TGTGCCAGCAGCTTACTACCGAGCGACAGGGAGAACAATGAAAAACTGTTTTTT

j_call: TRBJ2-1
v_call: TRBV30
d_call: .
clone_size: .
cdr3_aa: CAWSVRGGRALYNEQFF
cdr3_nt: TGTGCCTGGAGTGTACGAGGGGGGAGGGCCCTCTACAATGAGCAGTTCTTC

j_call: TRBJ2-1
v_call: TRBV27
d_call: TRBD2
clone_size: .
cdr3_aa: CASSLGLAKANEQFF
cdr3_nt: TGTGCCAGCAGTCTCGGACTAGCTAAGGCCAATGAGCAGTTCTTC

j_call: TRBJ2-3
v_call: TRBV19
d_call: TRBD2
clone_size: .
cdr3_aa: CASSISPGLVTDTQYF
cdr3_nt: TGTGCCAGTAGTATATCTCCGGGACTAGTGACAGATACGCAGTATTTT

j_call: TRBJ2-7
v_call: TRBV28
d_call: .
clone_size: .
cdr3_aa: CASSLGAGTWEQYF
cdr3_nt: TGTGCCAGCAGTTTAGGGGCCGGCACGTGGGAGCAGTACTTC

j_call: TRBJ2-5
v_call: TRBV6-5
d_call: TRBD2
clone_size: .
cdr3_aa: CASSSPGLAKGKTQYF
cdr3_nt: TGTGCCAGCAGTTCACCGGGACTAGCGAAGGGGAAGACCCAGTACTTC

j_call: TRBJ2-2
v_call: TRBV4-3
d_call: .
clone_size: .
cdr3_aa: CASSQVGQNTGELFF
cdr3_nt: TGCGCCAGCAGCCAAGTAGGACAGAACACCGGGGAGCTGTTTTTT

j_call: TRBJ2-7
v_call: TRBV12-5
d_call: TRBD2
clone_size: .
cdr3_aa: CASGLGALAGDEQYF
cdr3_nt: TGTGCTAGTGGTTTGGGTGCCCTAGCGGGAGACGAGCAGTACTTC

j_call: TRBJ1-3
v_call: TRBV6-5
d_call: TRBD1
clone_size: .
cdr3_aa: CASSSAGQGNTIYF
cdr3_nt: TGTGCCAGCAGTTCCGCGGGACAGGGAAACACCATATATTTT

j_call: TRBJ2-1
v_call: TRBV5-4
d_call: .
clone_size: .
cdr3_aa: CASSLDYPMNEQFF
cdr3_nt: TGTGCCAGCAGCTTGGACTATCCTATGAATGAGCAGTTCTTC

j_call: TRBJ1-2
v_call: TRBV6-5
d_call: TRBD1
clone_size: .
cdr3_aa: CASRRGTGGYTF
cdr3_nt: TGTGCCAGCAGGCGGGGGACAGGGGGCTACACCTTC

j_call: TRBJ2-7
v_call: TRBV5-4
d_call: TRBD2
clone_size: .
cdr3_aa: CASSLAGGPRGEQYF
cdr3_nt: TGTGCCAGCAGCTTAGCGGGAGGGCCAAGGGGGGAGCAGTACTTC

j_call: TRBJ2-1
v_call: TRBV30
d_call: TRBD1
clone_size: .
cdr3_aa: CAWRGQGPYNEQFF
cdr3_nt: TGTGCCTGGAGAGGACAGGGTCCCTACAATGAGCAGTTCTTC

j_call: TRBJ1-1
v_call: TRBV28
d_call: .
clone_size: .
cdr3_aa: CASRSPGMNTEAFF
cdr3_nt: TGTGCCAGCCGGTCCCCGGGAATGAACACTGAAGCTTTCTTT

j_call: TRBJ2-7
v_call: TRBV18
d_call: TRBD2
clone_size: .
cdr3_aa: CASSPGLAGVEQYF
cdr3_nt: TGTGCCAGCTCACCTGGGCTAGCGGGAGTCGAGCAGTACTTC

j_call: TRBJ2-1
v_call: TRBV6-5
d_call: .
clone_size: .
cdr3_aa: CASRAGLAGEQFF
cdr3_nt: TGTGCCAGTAGAGCCGGATTGGCAGGTGAGCAGTTCTTC

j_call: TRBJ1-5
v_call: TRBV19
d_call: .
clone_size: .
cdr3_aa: CASSGLLKPQHF
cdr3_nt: TGTGCCAGTAGTGGGCTCTTAAAGCCCCAGCATTTT

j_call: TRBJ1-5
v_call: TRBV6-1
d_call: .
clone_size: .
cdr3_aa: CASSDRVFYQPQHF
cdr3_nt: TGTGCCAGCAGTGACAGGGTTTTTTACCAGCCCCAGCATTTT

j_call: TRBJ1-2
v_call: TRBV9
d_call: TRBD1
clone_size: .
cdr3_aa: CASSPRTGGSPYGYTF
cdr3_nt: TGTGCCAGCAGCCCTCGGACAGGGGGCTCCCCCTATGGCTACACCTTC

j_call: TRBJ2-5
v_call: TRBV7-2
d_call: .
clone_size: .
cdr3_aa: CASSLMVQLETQYF
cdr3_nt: TGTGCCAGCAGCCTTATGGTACAGCTAGAGACCCAGTACTTC

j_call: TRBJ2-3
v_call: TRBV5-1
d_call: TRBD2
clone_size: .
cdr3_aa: CASSWDLAGRTDTQYF
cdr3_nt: TGCGCCAGCAGCTGGGACCTAGCGGGACGAACAGATACGCAGTATTTT

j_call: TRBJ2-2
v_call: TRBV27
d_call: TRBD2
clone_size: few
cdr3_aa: CASSTGLGNPNTGELFF
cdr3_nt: TGTGCCAGCAGTACGGGACTAGGGAACCCGAACACCGGGGAGCTGTTTTTT

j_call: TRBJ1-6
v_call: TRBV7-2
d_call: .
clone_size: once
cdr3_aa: CASSLRGTAGGSPLHF
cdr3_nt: TGTGCCAGCAGCTTGCGGGGGACGGCGGGGGGTTCACCCCTCCACTTT

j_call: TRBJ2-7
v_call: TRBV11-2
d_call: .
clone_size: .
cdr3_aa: CASSLDRAYSYEQYF
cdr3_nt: TGTGCCAGCAGCTTAGACAGGGCTTACTCCTACGAGCAGTACTTC

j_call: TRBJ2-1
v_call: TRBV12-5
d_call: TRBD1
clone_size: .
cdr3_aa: CASGDRGLYNEQFF
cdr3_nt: TGTGCTAGTGGTGACAGGGGGCTGTACAATGAGCAGTTCTTC

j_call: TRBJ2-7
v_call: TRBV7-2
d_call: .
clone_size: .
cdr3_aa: CASSLASIRESSYEQYF
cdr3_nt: TGTGCCAGCAGCTTAGCGAGCATCAGGGAAAGCTCCTACGAGCAGTACTTC

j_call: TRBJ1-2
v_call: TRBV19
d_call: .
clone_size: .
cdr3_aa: CASSIDREVDGYTF
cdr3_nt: TGTGCCAGTAGTATAGACAGGGAAGTTGATGGCTACACCTTC

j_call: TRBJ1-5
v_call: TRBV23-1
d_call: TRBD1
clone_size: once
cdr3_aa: CASRNKPDRCGNQPQHF
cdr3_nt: TGCGCCAGCAGAAACAAACCGGACAGGTGCGGCAATCAGCCCCAGCATTTT

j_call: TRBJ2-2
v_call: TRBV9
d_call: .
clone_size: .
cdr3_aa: CASSVGAENTGELFF
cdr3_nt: TGTGCCAGCAGCGTAGGGGCAGAAAACACCGGGGAGCTGTTTTTT

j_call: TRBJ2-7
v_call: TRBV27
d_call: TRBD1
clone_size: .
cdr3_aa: CASSVRDRGPHEQYF
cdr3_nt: TGTGCCAGCAGTGTCCGGGACAGGGGGCCCCACGAGCAGTACTTC

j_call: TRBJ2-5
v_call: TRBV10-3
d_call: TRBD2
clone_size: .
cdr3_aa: CAITEEGTKQETQYF
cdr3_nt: TGTGCCATCACCGAGGAAGGGACTAAACAAGAGACCCAGTACTTC

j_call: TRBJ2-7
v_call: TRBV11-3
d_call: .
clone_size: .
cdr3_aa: CASSLAGKFYEQYF
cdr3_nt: TGTGCCAGCAGCTTAGCAGGGAAGTTCTACGAGCAGTACTTC

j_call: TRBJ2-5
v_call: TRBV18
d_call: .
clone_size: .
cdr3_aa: CASSPDQTQGETQYF
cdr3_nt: TGTGCCAGCTCACCAGACCAGACACAAGGAGAGACCCAGTACTTC

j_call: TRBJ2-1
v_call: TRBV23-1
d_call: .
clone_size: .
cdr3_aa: CASSPRLQFF
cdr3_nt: TGCGCCAGCAGTCCCCGTCTTCAGTTCTTC

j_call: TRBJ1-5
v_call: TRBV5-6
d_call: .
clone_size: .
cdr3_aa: CASSLGYGRYSNQPQHF
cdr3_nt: TGTGCCAGCAGCCTCGGGTACGGGAGATATAGCAATCAGCCCCAGCATTTT

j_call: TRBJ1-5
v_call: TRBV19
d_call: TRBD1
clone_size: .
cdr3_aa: CASISDRNNQPQHF
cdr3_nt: TGTGCCAGTATTTCGGACAGGAACAATCAGCCCCAGCATTTT

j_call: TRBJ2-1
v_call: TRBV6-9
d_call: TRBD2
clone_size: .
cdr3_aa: CASSYWASGSKYNEQFF
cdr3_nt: TGTGCCAGCAGTTATTGGGCTAGCGGGAGCAAGTACAATGAGCAGTTCTTC

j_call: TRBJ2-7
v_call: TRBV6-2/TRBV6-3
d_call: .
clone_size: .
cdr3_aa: CASSNNAYEQYF
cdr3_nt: TGTGCCAGCAGTAATAATGCGTACGAGCAGTACTTC

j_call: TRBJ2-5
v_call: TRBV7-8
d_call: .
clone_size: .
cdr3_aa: CASSLLPSLAQYF
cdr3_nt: TGTGCCAGCAGCTTGCTCCCGAGCCTTGCCCAGTACTTC

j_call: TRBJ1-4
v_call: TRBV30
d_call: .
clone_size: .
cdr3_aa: CAWSAATGKLFF
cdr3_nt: TGTGCCTGGAGTGCGGCTACAGGAAAACTGTTTTTT

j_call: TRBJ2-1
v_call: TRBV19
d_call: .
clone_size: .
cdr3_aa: CASSIWGVNSSYNEQFF
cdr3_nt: TGTGCCAGTAGTATATGGGGGGTGAATAGCTCCTACAATGAGCAGTTCTTC